The 27 T cell receptor beta chains below come from one sample, sequenced in a study of cytomegalovirus exposure and HLA in healthy donors (dated by TCRdb to between 2016 and 2019). Library preparation employed the immunoSEQ multiplex PCR assay. For the multiplex PCR, a mixture combining 60 forward primers for TCR Vbeta segments and 13 reverse primers for TCR Jbeta segments was used. Here the immuneACCESS table is served through TCRdb, limited to in-frame sequences with V and J called. Missing clones are a known gap in these copies; in checked studies unresolved V genes cover under half, and the rest lacks a known reason. The sample yields 150,000 to 200,000 clones; about 90% were counted once. Clones ranked in the top ten supply around 0.21% of the sample. Input material: PBMCs. The source of these receptors is a girl under three years old in good health and CMV-seronegative.

The sample holds one count of this clone. This chain links TRBV6-5 with TRBJ2-3; weak D call: TRBD2 (6 bases). The CDR3 covers 14 residues. The V and J ends lost 6 bases and 0 bases respectively, with 10 bases between them. Germline V gene sequence: CDR1 MNHEY, CDR2 SVGAGI. The CDR3 bases are TGTGCCAGCAGCAGACTAGTTAGCACAGATACGCAGTATTTT. Translating gives CASSRLVSTDTQYF.

V and J are TRBV5-6 and TRBJ2-3; D might be TRBD1 (5 bases). V was cut by 0 bases and J by 1 base, with 9 bases left in between. Germline CDR1 SGHDT, CDR2 YYEEEE. The CDR3 is 15 residues long. CDR3 sequence: CASSLASRGTDTQYF. In nucleotides, the CDR3 is TGTGCCAGCAGCTTGGCTTCCAGGGGCACAGATACGCAGTATTTT.

The chain uses TRBV6-1 and TRBJ2-2; weak D call: TRBD2 (5 bases). Trimming cost V 6 bases and J 8 bases, with 19 bases left between them. Germline V gives CDR1 MNHNS, CDR2 SASEGT. The CDR3 consists of 15 residues. CDR3 sequence: CASRSGKSLVGELFF. The CDR3 nucleotides are TGTGCCAGCAGGAGCGGAAAAAGCTTAGTAGGGGAGCTGTTTTTT.

The chain carries TRBV5-5 and TRBJ2-7; a weak D match, TRBD2 (6 bases). The CDR3 totals 16 residues. The germline V gene has CDR1 SGHKS and CDR2 YYEKEE (reference sequence). V was clipped by 1 base and J by 0 bases, with 14 bases between them. The CDR3 DNA sequence: TGTGCCAGCAGCTTGCATGGCGGGGCTAGCTCCTACGAGCAGTACTTC. Protein sequence: CASSLHGGASSYEQYF.

The chain combines TRBV7-2 with TRBJ1-3; D gene uncertain. The V end lost 0 bases, the J end lost 0 bases, and 9 bases lay between the germline ends. The CDR3 spans 16 residues. The germline V gene encodes CDR1 SGHTA and CDR2 FQGNSA. CDR3 residues: CASSLASFSSGNTIYF. The CDR3 coding sequence is TGTGCCAGCAGCTTAGCCTCATTTAGCTCTGGAAACACCATATATTTT.

The chain couples TRBV27 to TRBJ2-1; 10 nucleotides agree with TRBD1. The CDR3 spans 12 residues. Germline V gene lookup returns CDR1 MNHEY and CDR2 SMNVEV (reference sequence). After removal of 8 bases from V and 12 bases from J, the junction contained 7 bases not matched to a gene. The CDR3 sequence is CASRTGGLVQFF. The DNA of the CDR3 is TGTGCCAGCCGGACAGGGGGGTTGGTGCAGTTCTTC.

The genes are TRBV7-9 and TRBJ2-7; 8 nucleotides align to TRBD1. The CDR3 extends over 15 amino acids. Germline loops: CDR1 SEHNR, CDR2 FQNEAQ (reference sequence). Trimming removed 1 base from V and 4 bases from J; junction bases left unmatched: 6. Here the CDR3 reads CASSLVGRGPYEQYF. CDR3 in DNA: TGTGCCAGCAGCTTAGTGGGCAGGGGGCCATACGAGCAGTACTTC. Together with reference TRBV7-9 and TRBJ2-7, the CDR3 gives the full variable domain: DTGVSQNPRHKITKRGQNVTFRCDPISEHNRLYWYRQTLGQGPEFLTYFQNEAQLEKSRLLSDRFSAERPKGSFSTLEIQRTEQGDSAMYLCASSLVGRGPYEQYFGPGTRLTVT.

The chain couples TRBV5-4 to TRBJ1-1; no clear D gene. Germline lookup yields CDR1 SGHNT and CDR2 YYREEE (reference sequence). The CDR3 totals 14 residues. V lost 2 bases and J lost 3, with 11 bases in between. The CDR3 region is CASSFVQRDTEAFF. As DNA, the CDR3 is TGTGCCAGCAGCTTTGTACAGCGGGACACTGAAGCTTTCTTT.

The V call is TRBV2, the J call TRBJ1-5, with 8 bases lining up with TRBD1. The germline V gene encodes CDR1 SNHLY and CDR2 FYNNEI. The CDR3 is made up of 21 amino acids. The junction had 18 bases not matched to a gene; V was cut back by 2 bases and J by 0 bases. CDR3 protein: CASSEIWGSRDRRNSNQPQHF. As DNA, the CDR3 is TGTGCCAGCAGTGAAATTTGGGGATCCCGGGACAGGAGGAATAGCAATCAGCCCCAGCATTTT. The whole variable domain, remainder taken from reference TRBV2 and TRBJ1-5, is EPEVTQTPSHQVTQMGQEVILRCVPISNHLYFYWYRQILGQKVEFLVSFYNNEISEKSEIFDDQFSVERPDGSNFTLKIRSTKLEDSAMYFCASSEIWGSRDRRNSNQPQHFGDGTRLSIL.

The rearrangement links TRBV5-1 to TRBJ2-2, with TRBD2 identical over 12 bases. The CDR3 sequence is 19 residues long. V lost 4 bases, J lost 2 bases, and 12 bases stayed unmatched. CDR1 is SGHRS, CDR2 YFSETQ, per germline. The CDR3, as DNA: TGCGCCAGCAGCCCCTACCTTTCGACTAGCGGGGGTAACACCGGGGAGCTGTTTTTT. Translation: CASSPYLSTSGGNTGELFF.

The chain carries TRBV19 and TRBJ2-1, with 10 positions matching TRBD2. V shed 3 bases and J 8 bases; nucleotides not matched to a gene: 13. The CDR3 is 17 residues long. Germline CDR1 LNHDA, CDR2 SQIVND (reference sequence). CDR3 in DNA: TGTGCCAGTAGTATTTTGAGGGCTAGCGGGGGCCGGCATGAGCAGTTCTTC. Its translation is CASSILRASGGRHEQFF.

The chain's CDR3 is CASSSDLASQETQYF. Here the CDR3 DNA reads TGTGCCAGCAGTTCAGATCTAGCGTCGCAAGAGACCCAGTACTTC. This chain links TRBV6-5 with TRBJ2-5; D might be TRBD2 (6 bases). Trimming removed 4 bases from V and 2 bases from J, with 14 bases in between. From germline, CDR1 is MNHEY and CDR2 SVGAGI. The length of the CDR3 is 15 residues.

The sample holds a few counts of this clone. This chain joins TRBV9 and TRBJ2-1, with D possibly matching TRBD2 (6 bases). With 4 bases removed from V and 5 bases from J, the gap between germline ends came to 10 bases. Germline assignment: CDR1 SGDLS and CDR2 YYNGEE. This CDR3 contains 13 residues. CDR3 amino acids: CASSFGLNNEQFF. DNA of the CDR3: TGTGCCAGCAGCTTCGGACTAAACAATGAGCAGTTCTTC.

The chain links TRBV2 to TRBJ2-2, with 7 nucleotides matching TRBD2. This CDR3 is 14 amino acids long. The junction had 7 bases not matched to a gene; V was cut back by 6 bases and J by 6 bases. Germline-derived CDR1 and CDR2 are SNHLY and FYNNEI. DNA of the CDR3: TGTGCCAGCAGCCCACAAGCGGGATCCGGGGAGCTGTTTTTT. It specifies CASSPQAGSGELFF.

This rearrangement joins TRBV15 to TRBJ1-4; D is unresolved. The V gene's germline CDR1 is LNHNV and CDR2 YYDKDF (reference sequence). The CDR3 spans 13 residues. The germline V and J ends were trimmed by 1 base and 7 bases, with 7 bases remaining between them. CDR3 nucleotides: TGTGCCACCAGCAGAGCGGGGTTTGAAAAACTGTTTTTT. It encodes CATSRAGFEKLFF.

This chain joins TRBV7-2 and TRBJ2-5; 7 bases agree with TRBD2. This CDR3 has 16 amino acids. Trimming at V came to 0 bases and at J to 3 bases, leaving 7 bases not matched to a gene. Germline CDR1 reads SGHTA; CDR2 reads FQGNSA. The DNA of the CDR3 is TGTGCCAGCAGCTTAGCGCTACTAGCGATAAAAGAGACCCAGTACTTC. Translated, it gives CASSLALLAIKETQYF.

The V gene is TRBV19, the J gene TRBJ2-7; 11 nucleotides match TRBD2. Trimming cost V 6 bases and J 5 bases; bases outside gene matches: 15. This CDR3 comprises 17 residues. CDR1 is LNHDA, CDR2 SQIVND, per germline (reference sequence). The CDR3 here is CASRANDLSGGANEQYF. CDR3 in DNA: TGTGCCAGTAGGGCCAACGACCTTAGCGGGGGGGCCAACGAGCAGTACTTC.

This clone showed up just once. V is TRBV7-2 and J is TRBJ1-5; weak D call: TRBD1 (6 bases). This CDR3 has 16 amino acids. Germline V gene lookup returns CDR1 SGHTA and CDR2 FQGNSA. Trimming took 5 bases from V and 5 from J, leaving 19 bases between them. The CDR3 region is CASSPFGQKLDQPQHF. CDR3 coding DNA: TGTGCCAGCAGCCCCTTCGGACAGAAGTTGGATCAGCCCCAGCATTTT. The variable domain in full, with the rest retrieved from reference TRBV7-2 and TRBJ1-5, is GAGVSQSPSNKVTEKGKDVELRCDPISGHTALYWYRQSLGQGLEFLIYFQGNSAPDKSGLPSDRFSAERTGGSVSTLTIQRTQQEDSAVYLCASSPFGQKLDQPQHFGDGTRLSIL.

The sample holds a few counts of this clone. The chain employs TRBV6-1 and TRBJ1-1; D is unresolved. This CDR3 spans 15 amino acids. Deletions cut 2 bases from V and 4 bases from J, with 14 bases between. Germline CDR1 is MNHNS and CDR2 is SASEGT. The CDR3 here is CASSEYRQASTEAFF. CDR3 in DNA: TGTGCCAGCAGTGAATATCGGCAGGCGTCCACTGAAGCTTTCTTT.

The chain recombines TRBV4-1 with TRBJ2-7; 8 bases match TRBD1. The CDR3 is made up of 15 amino acids. Trimming cost V 3 bases and J 3 bases; bases outside gene matches: 7. The germline gives CDR1 MGHRA, CDR2 YSYEKL. DNA of the CDR3: TGCGCCAGCAGCCACATAGGACAGGGTAGCTACGAGCAGTACTTC. The encoded protein is CASSHIGQGSYEQYF.

The chain joins TRBV21-1 to TRBJ2-7; the tabulated D call, TRBD2, remains unverified against the DNA. TRBV21-1 represents a pseudogene. The CDR3 contains 15 residues. This chain's CDR3 is CASSNRREGSYEQYF. In DNA, the CDR3 is TGTGCCAGCAGCAATCGGCGGGAGGGTTCCTACGAGCAGTACTTC.

This sequence joins TRBV27 and TRBJ2-4, with 8 bases that match TRBD2. CDR3 length: 16 residues. After removal of 2 bases from V and 8 bases from J, the junction contained 11 bases not matched to a gene. Germline values: CDR1 MNHEY, CDR2 SMNVEV (reference sequence). CDR3 sequence: CASSLRALAGGDIQYF. DNA for the CDR3: TGTGCCAGCAGTTTACGGGCGCTAGCGGGCGGGGACATTCAGTACTTC.

The V call is TRBV7-8, the J call TRBJ1-4; TRBD1 matches 12 bases. The junction had 12 bases not matched to a gene; V was cut back by 3 bases and J by 7 bases. Germline V gene data show CDR1 as SGHVS and CDR2 as FQNEAQ. The CDR3 is made up of 18 amino acids. CDR3 in DNA: TGTGCCAGCAGCTTTGATGGGACAGGGGGCGGGAGGGCTGAAAAACTGTTTTTT. It encodes CASSFDGTGGGRAEKLFF.

The chain has TRBV7-3 and TRBJ2-1; D not resolved. Germline CDR1 reads SGHTA; CDR2 reads FQGTGA. V lost 3 bases and J 6 bases, leaving 9 bases between the germline ends. The CDR3 extends over 13 amino acids. In nucleotides, the CDR3 is TGTGCCAGCAGCTTTAGCCTGGGCAATGAGCAGTTCTTC. Protein product: CASSFSLGNEQFF.

This chain uses TRBV30 with TRBJ2-3; 8 bases match TRBD2. CDR1 is GTSNPN and CDR2 is SVGIG in the germline V gene (reference sequence). Trimming cost V 2 bases and J 0 bases; bases outside gene matches: 13. This CDR3 has 18 residues. As DNA, the CDR3 is TGTGCCTGGAGTTCCACTTACGGACTAGCCAGGAGCACAGATACGCAGTATTTT. Translating gives CAWSSTYGLARSTDTQYF.

J is TRBJ1-2 and V is TRBV7-9; D is undetermined. This CDR3 comprises 12 residues. The germline V gene has CDR1 SEHNR and CDR2 FQNEAQ (reference sequence). V was trimmed by 5 bases and J by 5 bases, leaving 9 bases between them. CDR3 amino acids: CASSKQSYGYTF. In nucleotides, the CDR3 is TGTGCCAGCAGCAAACAGAGTTATGGCTACACCTTC.

The V call is TRBV27, the J call TRBJ2-7, with TRBD1 identical over 11 bases. Germline loops: CDR1 MNHEY, CDR2 SMNVEV (reference sequence). The CDR3 runs 14 residues. J gave up 2 bases and V 7 bases, and 4 bases lay outside the gene matches. Written as DNA, the CDR3 is TGTGCCAGCAAACCGGGACAGGGGGCCTACGAGCAGTACTTC. Residues: CASKPGQGAYEQYF.